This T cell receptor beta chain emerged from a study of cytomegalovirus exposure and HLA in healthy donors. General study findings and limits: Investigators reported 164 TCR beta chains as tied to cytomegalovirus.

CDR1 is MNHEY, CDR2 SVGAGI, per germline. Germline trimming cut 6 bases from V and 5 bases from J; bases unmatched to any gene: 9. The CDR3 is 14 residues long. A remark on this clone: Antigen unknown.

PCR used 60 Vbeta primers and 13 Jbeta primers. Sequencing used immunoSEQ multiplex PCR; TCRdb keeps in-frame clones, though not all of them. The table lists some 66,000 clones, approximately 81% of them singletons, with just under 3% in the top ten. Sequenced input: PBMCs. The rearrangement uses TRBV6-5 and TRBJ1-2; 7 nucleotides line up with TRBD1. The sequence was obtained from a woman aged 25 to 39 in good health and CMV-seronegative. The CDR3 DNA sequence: TGTGCCAGCAGCTCCGACAGGGTGAGGTATGGCTACACCTTC. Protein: CASSSDRVRYGYTF.